The 15 T cell receptor beta chains presented below share a single source sample, sequenced in a study of T cells in Graves' hyperthyroidism and ophthalmopathy. RNA transcripts provided the source from which TCR beta CDR3 regions were amplified. The HTBI set primed first-round TCR CDR3 RT-PCR. TCRdb redid the calling of the multiplex PCR reads with MiXCR, one entry per CDR3 protein. The table lists some 720,000 distinct CDR3 sequences, roughly 15% of them singletons. The sequenced sample was blood. These receptors came from a young man with Graves' hyperthyroidism.

The chain couples TRBV6-1 to TRBJ1-2, with D unclear. Germline-derived CDR1 and CDR2 are MNHNS and SASEGT. With 8 bases removed from V and 6 bases from J, the gap between germline ends came to 10 bases. The CDR3 sequence is 11 residues long. CDR3 DNA: TGTGCCAGCGGGATAACTAATGGCTACACCTTC. Translated, it gives CASGITNGYTF.

This clonotype appeared a few times. This could be a read error, since a much larger clone is one nucleotide away. The conserved phenylalanine or tryptophan normally closing the CDR3 is absent here, so this likely arose from a read error. CDR3 nucleotides: TGTGCCAGCAGCGGACAGGGGAGAAATCAGCCCCAGCATCTT. This translates into CASSGQGRNQPQHL. The rearrangement joins TRBV2 to TRBJ1-5, with 9 bases that match TRBD1. This CDR3 is 14 amino acids long. CDR1 is SNHLY and CDR2 is FYNNEI in the germline V gene. The V and J ends lost 6 bases and 4 bases, in that order; junction bases with no gene match: 4.

The J gene is TRBJ2-2, the V gene TRBV6-5; 7 nucleotides line up with TRBD2. With 0 bases clipped from V and 9 bases from J, the junction kept 10 bases outside the gene matches. CDR1 is MNHEY and CDR2 is SVGAGI in the germline V gene. This CDR3 has 16 amino acids. The CDR3 is CASSYSGGRGSRELFF. Here the CDR3 DNA reads TGTGCCAGCAGTTACTCGGGCGGGAGAGGGTCCCGGGAGCTGTTTTTT.

The CDR3 nucleotides are TGTGCCAGCAGCTTCGTTCTCAGGGCCAGCGGGGAGCTGTTTTTT. Translation gives CASSFVLRASGELFF. This rearrangement joins TRBV5-5 to TRBJ2-2, with D perhaps TRBD1 (5 bases). Germline V CDR1 and CDR2: SGHKS, YYEKEE (reference sequence). V was cut by 2 bases and J by 7 bases, with 15 bases left in between. CDR3 length equals 15 residues.

This clonotype was seen only a few times. One junction end disagrees with the germline gene, perhaps due to a read error. This chain joins TRBV30 and TRBJ2-2, with TRBD2 matching 7 bases. Germline V CDR1 and CDR2: GTSNPN, SVGIG (reference sequence). This CDR3 is built from 16 residues. The CDR3: CAGSGLSSGYTGELFF. The CDR3 DNA reads TGTGCCGGGAGTGGCCTGTCTAGCGGTTACACCGGGGAGCTGTTTTTT.

This clonotype was detected ten times or more. The genes are TRBV7-9 and TRBJ2-7; D gene unclear. The CDR3 has 15 amino acids. CDR1 is SEHNR and CDR2 is FQNEAQ in the germline V gene (reference sequence). V was clipped by 5 bases and J by 1 base, with 15 bases between them. In DNA, the CDR3 is TGTGCCAGCAGCCTTTACGAGTCTGCTTCCTACGAGCAGTACTTC. Translation gives CASSLYESASYEQYF.

The genes are TRBV2 and TRBJ1-1; D ambiguous. With 7 bases removed from V and 1 base from J, the gap between germline ends came to 10 bases. From germline, CDR1 is SNHLY and CDR2 FYNNEI. CDR3 length equals 13 residues. The CDR3 DNA sequence: TGTGCCAGCAACCCCTCTAAGAACACTGAAGCTTTCTTT. Its translation: CASNPSKNTEAFF.

This clonotype was counted between two and nine times. The chain combines TRBV28 with TRBJ2-5; D unresolved. Deletions cut 8 bases from V and 2 bases from J, with 18 bases between. The CDR3 spans 15 residues. Germline CDR1 reads MDHEN; CDR2 reads SYDVKM. CDR3 protein: CASSGEARRQETQYF. CDR3 nucleotide sequence: TGTGCCAGCTCAGGAGAGGCTAGACGGCAAGAGACCCAGTACTTC.

The chain has TRBV20-1 and TRBJ2-5, with D tentatively TRBD1 or TRBD2 (5 bases each). The V and J ends lost 2 bases and 4 bases respectively, with 11 bases between them. CDR3 length: 13 residues. Looked up from germline, CDR1 is DFQATT and CDR2 is SNEGSKA (reference sequence). DNA of the CDR3: TGCAGTGCTAGAACGGGGCTCGGAGAGACCCAGTACTTC. Amino acid sequence: CSARTGLGETQYF.

J is TRBJ1-2 and V is TRBV20-1, with D hard to call. The CDR3 contains 11 residues. The V end lost 0 bases, the J end lost 14 bases, and 13 bases lay between the germline ends. CDR1 and CDR2 from the germline V gene are DFQATT and SNEGSKA (reference sequence). The CDR3 DNA follows: TGCAGTGCTAGAGATTCGTTTGATGTTACCTTC. Protein: CSARDSFDVTF.

This clonotype has a handful of counts. CDR3 nucleotides: TGTGCCAGCAGCTGGGGACTACGGGGACCAGAGACCCAGTACTTC. It yields the protein CASSWGLRGPETQYF. The chain couples TRBV3-1 to TRBJ2-5; 7 bases are shared with TRBD2. CDR1 is LGHDT and CDR2 is YNNKEL in the germline V gene (reference sequence). This CDR3 has 15 residues. V trimming: 5 bases; J trimming: 4 bases; junction bases outside the gene matches: 10.

The J gene is TRBJ2-2, the V gene TRBV5-4; unclear D gene. Germline lookup yields CDR1 SGHNT and CDR2 YYREEE (reference sequence). Trimming cost V 2 bases and J 1 base, with 9 bases left between them. This CDR3 comprises 15 residues. CDR3 nucleotide sequence: TGTGCCAGCAGCTTATTTTTGGGGAACACCGGGGAGCTGTTTTTT. Protein: CASSLFLGNTGELFF.

The CDR3, as DNA: TGTGCCAGCAGACCCGCAGCGGCGAGCTCCTACAATGAGCAGTTCTTC. Translated, it gives CASRPAAASSYNEQFF. The gene calls are TRBV6-1 and TRBJ2-1; maybe TRBD2 (5 bases). CDR3 length: 16 amino acids. Trimming pared 6 bases from V and 0 bases from J, leaving 15 bases between. Germline V gene data show CDR1 as MNHNS and CDR2 as SASEGT.

This clonotype was counted ten times or more. The chain is built from TRBV28 and TRBJ2-7; D is perhaps TRBD2 (5 bases). This CDR3 region has 16 residues. Germline V gene sequence: CDR1 MDHEN, CDR2 SYDVKM. Trimming cost V 5 bases and J 3 bases, with 20 bases left between them. The CDR3 reads CASSPPPEVGLYEQYF. The DNA for the CDR3 is TGTGCCAGCAGTCCTCCCCCGGAGGTCGGCCTCTACGAGCAGTACTTC.

This clonotype was seen ten or more times. CDR3 nucleotides: TGTGCCAGCAGCTTCCTGCGGGAGAGCTCCTACAATGAGCAGTTCTTC. Amino acids: CASSFLRESSYNEQFF. The J gene is TRBJ2-1, the V gene TRBV7-8, with 7 bases that match TRBD2. The CDR3 extends over 16 amino acids. Unmatched junction bases numbered 5, after V lost 3 bases and J lost 0 bases. Germline V gives CDR1 SGHVS, CDR2 FQNEAQ. The full variable domain, completed using reference TRBV7-8 and TRBJ2-1, is GAGVSQSPRYKVAKRGQDVALRCDPISGHVSLFWYQQALGQGPEFLTYFQNEAQLDKSGLPSDRFFAERPEGSVSTLKIQRTQQEDSAVYLCASSFLRESSYNEQFFGPGTRLTVL.